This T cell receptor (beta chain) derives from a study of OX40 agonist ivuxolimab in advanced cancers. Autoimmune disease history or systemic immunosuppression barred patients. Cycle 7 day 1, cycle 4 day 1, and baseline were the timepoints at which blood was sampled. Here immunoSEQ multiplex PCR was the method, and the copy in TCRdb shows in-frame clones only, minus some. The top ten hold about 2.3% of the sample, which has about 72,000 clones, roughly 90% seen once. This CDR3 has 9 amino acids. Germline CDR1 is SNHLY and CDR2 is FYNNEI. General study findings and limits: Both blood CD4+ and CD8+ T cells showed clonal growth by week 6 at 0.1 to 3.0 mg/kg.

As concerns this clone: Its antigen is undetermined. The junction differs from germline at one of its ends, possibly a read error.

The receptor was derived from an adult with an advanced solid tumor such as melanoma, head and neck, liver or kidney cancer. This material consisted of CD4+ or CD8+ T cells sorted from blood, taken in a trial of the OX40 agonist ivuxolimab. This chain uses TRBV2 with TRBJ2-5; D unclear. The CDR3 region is CASNSVANF. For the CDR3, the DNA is TGTGCCAGCAACTCTGTGGCGAACTTC.